Presented here are 16 T cell receptor beta chains from one specimen sequenced in a study of blood T cell repertoires in COVID-19. Assay: immunoSEQ multiplex PCR; the TCRdb copy retains only in-frame clones and omits some. This table holds a few hundred thousand clones, around 82% found once. Input material: PBMCs or T cells enriched from blood (not recorded which). Every receptor here comes from a middle-aged woman with acute COVID-19.

The V and J genes are TRBV2 and TRBJ1-4; D is possibly TRBD1 (6 bases). The CDR3 runs 15 residues. The V end was cut by 10 bases, the J end by 5 bases, with 20 bases between. Germline CDR1 SNHLY, CDR2 FYNNEI. The CDR3 is CATKGPGHGNEKLFF. The CDR3 coding sequence is TGTGCCACCAAGGGACCGGGACACGGCAATGAAAAACTGTTTTTT.

CDR3: CASSPPSADTQYF. The DNA for the CDR3 is TGTGCCAGCAGCCCTCCTAGCGCAGATACGCAGTATTTT. V and J are TRBV7-9 and TRBJ2-3; a possible D gene is TRBD2 (6 bases). V lost 5 bases, J lost 4 bases, and 10 bases lay in between. CDR1 SEHNR and CDR2 FQNEAQ come from the germline V gene (reference sequence). The CDR3 is 13 amino acids.

The chain couples TRBV24-1 to TRBJ2-1; TRBD2 aligns across 8 bases. V gave up 9 bases and J gave up 4 bases; unmatched junction bases: 4. This CDR3 is 13 amino acids long. Germline lookup yields CDR1 KGHDR and CDR2 SFDVKD. The CDR3 DNA sequence: TGTGCCACCCGAGGCGGGGGGTACAATGAGCAGTTCTTC. As protein: CATRGGGYNEQFF.

The V gene is TRBV21-1, the J gene TRBJ2-3; TRBD2 is taken as the D call from the table, unchecked against the DNA. TRBV21-1 has pseudogene status. The CDR3 is 16 residues long. The CDR3 DNA sequence: TGTGCCAGTATGAAGGTACTACGTCCCTTCACAGATACGCAGTATTTT. This sequence encodes CASMKVLRPFTDTQYF.

The sample holds a few counts of this clone. The chain is built from TRBV19 and TRBJ1-5; TRBD1 might be the D (6 bases). V lost 6 bases to trimming and J lost 0 bases, with 12 bases between them. Per germline, CDR1 LNHDA and CDR2 SQIVND (reference sequence). The CDR3 loop spans 15 amino acids. CDR3 sequence: CASSPDRFSNQPQHF. The CDR3 DNA reads TGTGCCAGTAGCCCCGACAGGTTTAGCAATCAGCCCCAGCATTTT.

The chain recombines TRBV28 with TRBJ1-6; D gene unclear. CDR1 MDHEN and CDR2 SYDVKM come from the germline V gene. This CDR3 is built from 15 residues. Trimming cost V 7 bases and J 0 bases, with 10 bases left between them. CDR3 nucleotide sequence: TGTGCCAGCACCCAGTTCAGCTCCTATAATTCACCCCTCCACTTT. Translating it yields CASTQFSSYNSPLHF.

This clone was detected only once. V and J are TRBV14 and TRBJ2-1; 9 bases match TRBD2. Germline V lookup: CDR1 SGHDN, CDR2 FVKESK. There are 16 residues in the CDR3. After removal of 4 bases from V and 5 bases from J, the junction contained 9 bases not matched to a gene. For the CDR3, the DNA is TGTGCCAGCAGCCCGTTACTAGCGGGCGATGACAATGAGCAGTTCTTC. Its translation: CASSPLLAGDDNEQFF.

The chain couples TRBV5-6 to TRBJ2-7; 8 bases map to TRBD1. The germline gives CDR1 SGHDT, CDR2 YYEEEE. The length of the CDR3 is 14 residues. V lost 4 bases to trimming and J lost 5 bases; unmatched junction nucleotides: 8. The CDR3 DNA sequence: TGTGCCAGCAGCCGCGGCAGGGGGCTTGACGAGCAGTACTTC. Translated, it gives CASSRGRGLDEQYF.

The gene calls are TRBV28 and TRBJ1-5; 7 bases align to TRBD1. This CDR3 is built from 12 residues. Looked up from germline, CDR1 is MDHEN and CDR2 is SYDVKM. The CDR3 DNA reads as TGTGCGACCGGGACAGCAAATCAGCCCCAGCATTTT. As protein: CATGTANQPQHF.

V usage is TRBV28 and J usage is TRBJ1-2; D is perhaps TRBD1 (5 bases). The CDR3 loop spans 14 amino acids. Trimming pared 3 bases from V and 6 bases from J, leaving 14 bases between. Looked up from germline, CDR1 is MDHEN and CDR2 is SYDVKM. CDR3 sequence reads: CASSLLGLVNGYTF. The CDR3 DNA follows: TGTGCCAGCAGTTTGCTGGGGCTCGTTAATGGCTACACCTTC.

The V gene is TRBV25-1, the J gene TRBJ2-5; 7 nucleotides line up with TRBD1. Germline-derived CDR1 and CDR2 are MGHDK and SYGVNS. Trimming cost V 6 bases and J 4 bases; bases outside gene matches: 5. This CDR3 comprises 13 residues. The CDR3 spells CASRQQGPETQYF. The CDR3 nucleotides read TGTGCCAGCAGACAACAGGGGCCAGAGACCCAGTACTTC.

This CDR3 reads CASSSTGPGGYTF. CDR3 nucleotide sequence: TGTGCCAGCAGCTCGACAGGGCCGGGTGGCTACACCTTC. V usage is TRBV7-9 and J usage is TRBJ1-2; TRBD1 aligns across 7 bases. This CDR3 has 13 residues. V dropped 4 bases and J dropped 7; count of bases not matched to a gene: 6. Per germline, CDR1 SEHNR and CDR2 FQNEAQ (reference sequence).

The rearrangement uses TRBV28 and TRBJ1-1; no reliable D call. Germline assignment: CDR1 MDHEN and CDR2 SYDVKM. The V end was cut by 2 bases, the J end by 6 bases, with 4 bases between. The CDR3 has 11 residues. CDR3: CASSLISEAFF. The CDR3 DNA reads TGTGCCAGCAGTTTAATCTCTGAAGCTTTCTTT.

The chain employs TRBV27 and TRBJ2-2, with TRBD1 matching over 9 bases. V shed 5 bases and J 5 bases; nucleotides not matched to a gene: 12. This CDR3 contains 17 residues. From germline, CDR1 is MNHEY and CDR2 SMNVEV (reference sequence). The CDR3 nucleotides are TGTGCCAGCAGTCCCAGCCGGGACAGGGTGGTGACCGGGGAGCTGTTTTTT. Its protein is CASSPSRDRVVTGELFF.

The chain has TRBV11-2 and TRBJ2-7; 8 nucleotides align to TRBD1. Losses at the gene ends were 5 bases for V and 0 bases for J; bases not matched to a gene: 3. The CDR3 totals 14 residues. Germline lookup yields CDR1 SGHAT and CDR2 FQNNGV. In DNA form, the CDR3 reads TGTGCCAGCAGCCCCGGACAGGGCTCCTACGAGCAGTACTTC. Translating it yields CASSPGQGSYEQYF.

V gene TRBV11-2 combines with J gene TRBJ2-5; D not certain. This CDR3 comprises 18 residues. The germline CDR1 and CDR2 sequences are SGHAT and FQNNGV. V lost 0 bases to trimming and J lost 1 base, with 18 bases between them. The CDR3 spells CASSLDAVRYLPQETQYF. The CDR3 coding sequence is TGTGCCAGCAGCTTAGACGCGGTGCGTTACTTACCCCAAGAGACCCAGTACTTC.